The following is a TCR beta chain sequence with its context. Germline CDR1 reads KGHSH; CDR2 reads LQKENI. This CDR3 has 16 residues. This record belongs to a study of T cells expressing NK-cell markers. TCRdb re-called the 5' RACE reads; one entry per CDR3 protein, DNA not given. There are 120,000 to 150,000 distinct CDR3 sequences in the sample, with less than 15% held by the top ten. The specimen was blood T cells: a sorted CD56 or NKG2C T cell subset, CD4+ or CD8+ T cells, or bulk PBMC T cells (not recorded which). The rearrangement uses TRBV18 and TRBJ2-5. This TCR came from a man younger than 35 in good health. The CDR3 sequence: CASSPPDGGLGETQYF.